What follows are 18 T cell receptor beta chains derived from one specimen sequenced in a study of identical twins. From the 5' RACE reads, TCRdb called clonotypes with MiXCR, one entry per CDR3 protein. This sample yields 350,000 to 450,000 distinct CDR3 sequences, of which less than 20% are seen a single time; approximately 12% belongs to the top ten. The sample was naive T cells sorted from blood. These receptors came from a man aged 45 to 65 in good health.

This clonotype was counted a few times. The chain uses TRBV20-1 and TRBJ2-1, with D maybe TRBD1 (9 bases). The germline gives CDR1 DFQATT, CDR2 SNEGSKA (reference sequence). The germline V and J ends were trimmed by 2 bases and 0 bases, with 23 bases remaining between them. This CDR3 is built from 19 residues. The CDR3 loop reads CSARTGTGLSGSSYNEQFF. The CDR3 coding sequence is TGCAGTGCTAGAACCGGGACAGGGCTCAGCGGGAGCTCCTACAATGAGCAGTTCTTC.

This clonotype was observed a handful of times. The chain uses TRBV12-3 or TRBV12-4 and TRBJ2-1; 7 bases map to TRBD2. V gave up 7 bases and J gave up 6 bases; unmatched junction bases: 12. The CDR3 consists of 15 residues. CDR3 DNA: TGTGCCAGCACCAGCCTAGCGGAGAACTCCAATGAGCAGTTCTTC. Its protein is CASTSLAENSNEQFF.

This clonotype has only a few counts. The CDR3 bases are TGTGCCAGCTCACCAAGAGACAGGGTTGAAGCTTTCTTT. This encodes CASSPRDRVEAFF. The chain employs TRBV18 and TRBJ1-1, with 7 bases matching TRBD1. Germline-derived CDR1 and CDR2 are KGHSH and LQKENI. This CDR3 comprises 13 residues. The V segment lost 2 bases and the J segment 7 bases; nucleotides outside the gene matches: 4.

This clonotype showed up just a few times. V usage is TRBV12-3 or TRBV12-4 and J usage is TRBJ2-3; D may be TRBD2 (5 bases). This CDR3 has 14 amino acids. Trimming took off 3 bases at V and 2 bases at J, with 9 bases between the two ends. CDR3 bases: TGTGCCAGCAGTTTCGCTAGCCTCACAGATACGCAGTATTTT. This gives the protein CASSFASLTDTQYF.

The chain couples TRBV15 to TRBJ1-1; D uncertain. CDR1 is LNHNV and CDR2 is YYDKDF in the germline V gene (reference sequence). CDR3 size: 14 residues. V lost 0 bases, J lost 4 bases, and 9 bases lay in between. The CDR3 loop is CATSREGLGTEAFF. The CDR3 coding sequence is TGTGCCACCAGCAGAGAGGGCTTGGGCACTGAAGCTTTCTTT.

With respect to this clonotype: One junction end disagrees with the germline gene, perhaps due to a read error. The CDR3 coding sequence is TGCAGCGCAACGGGACAAACCTACGAGCTGTACTTC. As protein: CSATGQTYELYF. The genes are TRBV29-1 and TRBJ2-7; D might be TRBD1 (6 bases). Per the germline V gene, CDR1 is SQVTM and CDR2 is ANQGSEA. CDR3 length equals 12 residues.

This clonotype was recorded many times. The genes are TRBV6-5 and TRBJ2-1; TRBD2 aligns across 9 bases. Germline V gene data show CDR1 as MNHEY and CDR2 as SVGAGI. The V and J ends lost 0 bases and 7 bases, in that order; junction bases with no gene match: 7. The CDR3 contains 16 residues. CDR3 loop: CASSYSIGGRVNEQFF. The CDR3 DNA follows: TGTGCCAGCAGTTACTCGATTGGCGGGAGGGTAAATGAGCAGTTCTTC.

The J gene is TRBJ2-2, the V gene TRBV24-1; possible D gene TRBD1, 6 bases. Germline CDR1 is KGHDR and CDR2 is SFDVKD. Trimming pared 7 bases from V and 1 base from J, leaving 9 bases between. CDR3 length: 14 residues. Here the CDR3 reads CATRPQGNTGELFF. As DNA, the CDR3 is TGTGCCACCAGGCCACAGGGGAACACCGGGGAGCTGTTTTTT.

This clonotype was counted ten times or more. The chain links TRBV20-1 to TRBJ1-2, with a weak D call TRBD1 (5 bases). V was shortened by 0 bases and J by 4 bases, with 9 bases between the two germline ends. The CDR3 totals 13 residues. The germline V gene encodes CDR1 DFQATT and CDR2 SNEGSKA (reference sequence). CDR3 DNA: TGCAGTGCTAGAGATCAGGGTAGCTATGGCTACACCTTC. This encodes CSARDQGSYGYTF.

This clonotype was detected a few times. V usage is TRBV11-2 and J usage is TRBJ1-1; D is uncertain. The CDR3 is 15 amino acids. V was trimmed by 0 bases and J by 5 bases, leaving 13 bases between them. Germline loops: CDR1 SGHAT, CDR2 FQNNGV. The CDR3 nucleotides read TGTGCCAGCAGCTTAGATCGGTCGGGGAGGACTGAAGCTTTCTTT. It encodes CASSLDRSGRTEAFF.

This clonotype was found a few times. This rearrangement joins TRBV6-1 to TRBJ2-2; D possibly uses TRBD1 or TRBD2 (5 bases each). The germline gives CDR1 MNHNS, CDR2 SASEGT. CDR3 length equals 14 residues. V dropped 6 bases and J dropped 6 bases, with 14 bases sitting between them. CDR3 coding DNA: TGTGCCAGCAGGAGGGGCAATGTCGCCGGGGAGCTGTTTTTT. Translation: CASRRGNVAGELFF.

Ten or more counts support this clonotype. The chain carries TRBV20-1 and TRBJ2-5; D uncertain. This CDR3 has 13 amino acids. Germline V CDR1 and CDR2: DFQATT, SNEGSKA (reference sequence). Trimming stripped 1 base from V and 2 bases from J, with 8 bases between. The CDR3 reads CSARVPQQETQYF. As DNA, the CDR3 is TGCAGTGCTAGAGTGCCCCAGCAAGAGACCCAGTACTTC.

This clonotype was detected ten times or more. The gene calls are TRBV19 and TRBJ2-1, with 8 bases identical to TRBD2. Germline loops: CDR1 LNHDA, CDR2 SQIVND (reference sequence). V dropped 1 base and J dropped 6; count of bases not matched to a gene: 5. CDR3 length: 15 residues. CDR3 protein: CASSIVGGGTNEQFF. The CDR3 coding sequence is TGTGCCAGTAGTATAGTTGGCGGGGGGACCAATGAGCAGTTCTTC. Full variable domain (rest looked up from reference TRBV19 and TRBJ2-1): DGGITQSPKYLFRKEGQNVTLSCEQNLNHDAMYWYRQDPGQGLRLIYYSQIVNDFQKGDIAEGYSVSREKKESFPLTVTSAQKNPTAFYLCASSIVGGGTNEQFFGPGTRLTVL.

This clonotype occurred a few times. V is TRBV7-7 and J is TRBJ2-3; 9 bases match TRBD1. V was clipped by 5 bases and J by 6 bases; unmatched bases: 3. Germline-derived CDR1 and CDR2 are SSHAT and FNYEAQ (reference sequence). The CDR3 runs to 13 residues. CDR3 coding DNA: TGTGCCAGCAGCCAGGGACAGGGTGATACGCAGTATTTT. It codes for CASSQGQGDTQYF. Filled out from reference TRBV7-7 and TRBJ2-3, the complete variable domain reads GAGVSQSPRYKVTKRGQDVTLRCDPISSHATLYWYQQALGQGPEFLTYFNYEAQPDKSGLPSDRFSAERPEGSISTLTIQRTEQRDSAMYRCASSQGQGDTQYFGPGTRLTVL.

This clonotype was seen many times. The chain combines TRBV20-1 with TRBJ1-3; D call uncertain. The CDR3 sequence is 13 residues long. With 4 bases removed from V and 4 bases from J, the gap between germline ends came to 11 bases. Germline CDR1 is DFQATT and CDR2 is SNEGSKA (reference sequence). As DNA, the CDR3 is TGCAGTGCTAATCTAGGGCACGGAAACACCATATATTTT. Translating it yields CSANLGHGNTIYF.

At least ten counts were recorded for this clonotype. The chain links TRBV12-3 or TRBV12-4 to TRBJ2-2; possibly TRBD1 or TRBD2 for D (5 bases each). This CDR3 region has 17 residues. V was trimmed by 5 bases and J by 0 bases, leaving 16 bases between them. CDR3 nucleotide sequence: TGTGCCAGCAGTGGACGGTGGGGGTTCGCGAACACCGGGGAGCTGTTTTTT. As protein: CASSGRWGFANTGELFF.

In this sample, this clonotype turned up many times. The chain employs TRBV5-1 and TRBJ2-7; D is unclear. The CDR3 consists of 12 residues. V gave up 3 bases and J gave up 3 bases, with 7 bases separating them. In germline, CDR1 is SGHRS, CDR2 YFSETQ. The CDR3 loop is CASSSRGYEQYF. The CDR3 coding sequence is TGCGCCAGCAGCTCACGAGGCTACGAGCAGTACTTC.

This chain connects TRBV20-1 to TRBJ2-2; no reliable D call. CDR1 is DFQATT, CDR2 SNEGSKA, per germline (reference sequence). CDR3 length: 14 residues. V lost 3 bases, J lost 0 bases, and 8 bases lay in between. The CDR3 DNA reads as TGCAGTGCTAGTTTCCCGGCGAACACCGGGGAGCTGTTTTTT. Encoded protein: CSASFPANTGELFF.